By frequency in the sample, the clone carrying this T cell receptor gamma chain is medium-sized (0.01 to 0.1%). Distinct nucleotide sequences in the sample also encode this CDR3. TCRdb re-called the RT-PCR reads using CATT. The sample lists 1,500 to 2,000 gamma-chain clones, approximately 2% occurring once. The CDR3 sequence is 16 residues long. Germline values: CDR1 EGSNGY, CDR2 YDSYNSKV. V lost 0 bases and J lost 3; bases outside the gene matches: 7. The data belong to a study of gamma-delta T cells after stem cell transplantation. The chain is built from TRGV2 and TRGJP2. The TCR was taken from a human donor. It is not recorded whose cells these are; they may come from a transplant donor. The sequencing sample was made of gamma-delta T cells. The CDR3 is CATWDGRRGSDWIKTF. The CDR3 DNA follows: TGTGCCACCTGGGACGGGCGTCGGGGTAGTGATTGGATCAAGACGTTT.